The next 31 T cell receptor beta chains were all read from a single sample in a study of T cells in localized non-small cell lung cancer. The method was immunoSEQ multiplex PCR; TCRdb's version includes in-frame clones alone and lacks a portion of them. The sample holds 60,000 to 75,000 clones, roughly 81% seen once. Sequencing used peripheral blood, obtained before any cancer treatment. All receptors come from an older female donor with stage I lung adenocarcinoma.

This clone was observed once. The chain combines TRBV19 with TRBJ2-3, with TRBD1 as a possible D gene (6 bases). V was trimmed by 0 bases and J by 0 bases, leaving 16 bases between them. Germline V gene sequence: CDR1 LNHDA, CDR2 SQIVND (reference sequence). CDR3 length: 18 amino acids. CDR3 loop: CASSIEGHSGKSTDTQYF. The CDR3 DNA follows: TGTGCCAGTAGTATAGAGGGACACTCCGGGAAGAGCACAGATACGCAGTATTTT.

The CDR3 nucleotides read TGTGCCACCAGCGCAGCAATAAACAGAGATACGCAGTATTTT. Amino acid sequence: CATSAAINRDTQYF. The chain has TRBV15 and TRBJ2-3, with D unresolved. The V gene's germline CDR1 is LNHNV and CDR2 YYDKDF (reference sequence). The CDR3 extends over 14 amino acids. Trimming removed 5 bases at V and 5 bases at J, with 14 bases between.

The rearrangement joins TRBV5-6 to TRBJ1-4; D is uncertain. The CDR3 covers 14 residues. Germline CDR1 is SGHDT and CDR2 is YYEEEE. V lost 1 base, J lost 3 bases, and 7 bases lay in between. The CDR3 DNA is TGTGCCAGCAGCTTGCGAGGAGCTAATGAAAAACTGTTTTTT. It translates to CASSLRGANEKLFF.

The rearrangement links TRBV11-3 to TRBJ2-1; the match to TRBD1 covers 7 bases. The V and J ends lost 9 bases and 8 bases, in that order; junction bases with no gene match: 7. The CDR3 is made up of 12 amino acids. Germline CDR1 is SGHNT and CDR2 is YENEEA. CDR3 protein: CASGRGWDEQFF. CDR3 in DNA: TGTGCCAGTGGCAGGGGGTGGGATGAGCAGTTCTTC.

The rearrangement uses TRBV6-5 and TRBJ2-3; D may be TRBD1 (5 bases). Trimming removed 0 bases from V and 2 bases from J, with 12 bases in between. Germline values: CDR1 MNHEY, CDR2 SVGAGI. The CDR3 contains 16 residues. The CDR3 protein is CASSYSKQVITDTQYF. The CDR3 DNA follows: TGTGCCAGCAGTTACTCGAAACAGGTGATCACAGATACGCAGTATTTT.

V is TRBV6-6 and J is TRBJ1-5; D is uncertain. There are 13 residues in the CDR3. Germline loops: CDR1 MNHNY, CDR2 SVGAGI (reference sequence). V was cut by 7 bases and J by 5 bases, with 12 bases left in between. CDR3 sequence: CASTLRADQPQHF. As DNA, the CDR3 is TGTGCCAGCACCCTGAGGGCCGATCAGCCCCAGCATTTT.

With regard to this clone: At one of its ends the junction is not consistent with the germline gene, which may arise from a read error. V is TRBV7-7 and J is TRBJ1-1; D is unresolved. CDR3 length: 13 amino acids. Germline CDR1 is SSHAT and CDR2 is FNYEAQ (reference sequence). The chain's CDR3 is CASSKVLNTEAFF. Written as DNA, the CDR3 is TGTGCTAGCAGCAAGGTGTTGAACACTGAAGCTTTCTTT.

The chain is built from TRBV6-1 and TRBJ1-4; the D gene is possibly TRBD1 (6 bases). With 4 bases removed from V and 3 bases from J, the gap between germline ends came to 12 bases. The CDR3 runs 15 residues. CDR1 and CDR2 (germline): MNHNS, SASEGT. CDR3: CASSVRGGPNEKLFF. The CDR3, as DNA: TGTGCCAGCAGTGTTAGGGGGGGCCCTAATGAAAAACTGTTTTTT.

The gene calls are TRBV5-1 and TRBJ2-2, with 9 bases fitting TRBD1. Per the germline V gene, CDR1 is SGHRS and CDR2 is YFSETQ. The trim removed 4 bases at V and 13 bases at J, leaving 17 bases unmatched. The CDR3 runs 16 residues. CDR3 protein: CASSDQGTGQAGRLFF. For the CDR3, the DNA is TGCGCCAGCAGCGACCAGGGGACAGGGCAGGCAGGGCGGCTGTTTTTT.

The chain carries TRBV7-9 and TRBJ2-7, with 8 nucleotides matching TRBD2. The CDR3 totals 14 residues. Germline-derived CDR1 and CDR2 are SEHNR and FQNEAQ (reference sequence). V lost 8 bases, J lost 8 bases, and 14 bases stayed unmatched. The CDR3 is CASAGAGVGGKQYF. In DNA, the CDR3 is TGTGCCAGCGCCGGAGCGGGGGTCGGCGGCAAGCAGTACTTC.

This chain links TRBV18 with TRBJ1-3; tentatively, D is TRBD1 (5 bases). The V end was cut by 3 bases, the J end by 0 bases, with 9 bases between. CDR1 is KGHSH, CDR2 LQKENI, per germline. This CDR3 is 15 amino acids long. The CDR3: CASSPSGGSGNTIYF. DNA for the CDR3: TGTGCCAGCTCACCGTCGGGGGGCTCTGGAAACACCATATATTTT. Full variable domain (outside the CDR3, taken from reference TRBV18 and TRBJ1-3): NAGVMQNPRHLVRRRGQEARLRCSPMKGHSHVYWYRQLPEEGLKFMVYLQKENIIDESGMPKERFSAEFPKEGPSILRIQQVVRGDSAAYFCASSPSGGSGNTIYFGEGSWLTVV.

The J gene is TRBJ2-5, the V gene TRBV5-1; weak D call: TRBD1 (6 bases). CDR1 is SGHRS and CDR2 is YFSETQ in the germline V gene. Trimming pared 6 bases from V and 1 base from J, leaving 13 bases between. This CDR3 contains 14 residues. The CDR3 nucleotides are TGCGCCAGCAAAGCCGGGACATTCCAAGAGACCCAGTACTTC. This codes for CASKAGTFQETQYF.

This clone came up a few times. The chain is built from TRBV11-2 and TRBJ2-5, with 7 bases aligning to TRBD2. CDR1 and CDR2 from the germline V gene are SGHAT and FQNNGV. CDR3 length: 13 amino acids. Trimming cost V 4 bases and J 3 bases; bases outside gene matches: 2. CDR3 sequence reads: CASSSTSEETQYF. The DNA for the CDR3 is TGTGCCAGCAGCTCCACTAGCGAAGAGACCCAGTACTTC.

This clone was seen just once. The chain employs TRBV13 and TRBJ2-3; 7 positions match TRBD2. The CDR3 consists of 19 residues. V gave up 5 bases and J gave up 0 bases; unmatched junction bases: 17. Per germline, CDR1 PRHDT and CDR2 FYEKMQ (reference sequence). The CDR3 protein is CASSTQLAIRVISTDTQYF. Written as DNA, the CDR3 is TGTGCCAGCAGCACCCAACTAGCGATCCGTGTAATCAGCACAGATACGCAGTATTTT.

V and J are TRBV2 and TRBJ1-2, with 7 bases fitting TRBD1. The germline V gene encodes CDR1 SNHLY and CDR2 FYNNEI. The V segment lost 2 bases and the J segment 11 bases; nucleotides outside the gene matches: 11. The CDR3 extends over 14 amino acids. CDR3 in DNA: TGTGCCAGCAGTGAAAATAAGGCAGGGGGGAGTTACACCTTC. Translating gives CASSENKAGGSYTF. The full variable domain, with the rest looked up from reference TRBV2 and TRBJ1-2, is EPEVTQTPSHQVTQMGQEVILRCVPISNHLYFYWYRQILGQKVEFLVSFYNNEISEKSEIFDDQFSVERPDGSNFTLKIRSTKLEDSAMYFCASSENKAGGSYTFGSGTRLTVV.

This clone has only one observation. V is TRBV18 and J is TRBJ1-5; D ambiguous. The V gene's germline CDR1 is KGHSH and CDR2 LQKENI. The V end was cut by 1 base, the J end by 0 bases, with 13 bases between. The CDR3 has 17 residues. In DNA form, the CDR3 reads TGTGCCAGCTCACCACTAGCGGCCGCCGATAGCAATCAGCCCCAGCATTTT. Protein product: CASSPLAAADSNQPQHF.

The table lists this clone with a count of one. V is TRBV30 and J is TRBJ2-7; D call uncertain. Trimming removed 1 base from V and 3 bases from J, with 4 bases in between. Looked up from germline, CDR1 is GTSNPN and CDR2 is SVGIG (reference sequence). The CDR3 has 11 amino acids. CDR3 protein: CAWSDRYEQYF. DNA of the CDR3: TGTGCCTGGAGTGACCGCTACGAGCAGTACTTC.

This rearrangement joins TRBV13 to TRBJ1-2, with TRBD1 matching 7 bases. Germline CDR1 PRHDT, CDR2 FYEKMQ (reference sequence). V trimming: 6 bases; J trimming: 2 bases; junction bases outside the gene matches: 3. This CDR3 comprises 13 residues. CDR3 nucleotides: TGTGCCAGCAGACTACAGGGGAACTATGGCTACACCTTC. Translated, it gives CASRLQGNYGYTF. The full variable domain, its missing parts supplied by reference TRBV13 and TRBJ1-2, is AAGVIQSPRHLIKEKRETATLKCYPIPRHDTVYWYQQGPGQDPQFLISFYEKMQSDKGSIPDRFSAQQFSDYHSELNMSSLELGDSALYFCASRLQGNYGYTFGSGTRLTVV.

The chain links TRBV7-9 to TRBJ2-1, with 8 bases matching TRBD1. The CDR3 is made up of 14 amino acids. Germline loops: CDR1 SEHNR, CDR2 FQNEAQ (reference sequence). The ends lost 4 bases at V and 6 bases at J; junction bases unmatched: 5. This chain's CDR3 is CASSSDRGTNEQFF. Here the CDR3 DNA reads TGTGCCAGCAGCTCAGACAGGGGCACCAATGAGCAGTTCTTC.

The V gene is TRBV7-3, the J gene TRBJ2-2; 9 bases are a match to TRBD2. The V and J ends lost 5 bases and 5 bases, in that order; junction bases with no gene match: 15. CDR3 size: 18 residues. Germline V CDR1 and CDR2: SGHTA, FQGTGA. The CDR3 DNA reads as TGTGCCAGCAGCCCCCGGGTTGGCGGGAGGGCGGGGACCGGGGAGCTGTTTTTT. Protein: CASSPRVGGRAGTGELFF.

This clone appeared once. The chain couples TRBV25-1 to TRBJ2-5; either TRBD1 or TRBD2 may fit D (6 bases each). This CDR3 region has 15 residues. CDR1 is MGHDK and CDR2 is SYGVNS in the germline V gene. V lost 5 bases, J lost 5 bases, and 18 bases lay in between. The CDR3 protein is CASSPPGALGETQYF. The CDR3 coding sequence is TGTGCCAGCAGTCCTCCGGGGGCGCTGGGGGAGACCCAGTACTTC.

This clone was seen a handful of times. The chain links TRBV5-6 to TRBJ2-2; TRBD2 is a possible D gene (6 bases). CDR3 length: 16 residues. The V end was cut by 5 bases, the J end by 5 bases, with 19 bases between. The germline gives CDR1 SGHDT, CDR2 YYEEEE. In nucleotides, the CDR3 is TGTGCCAGCAGATATTCCCTCTTTAGCGGAACCGGGGAGCTGTTTTTT. This gives the protein CASRYSLFSGTGELFF.

V and J are TRBV19 and TRBJ1-6; 9 bases are shared with TRBD1. CDR1 and CDR2 (germline): LNHDA, SQIVND (reference sequence). The CDR3 spans 15 residues. V shed 3 bases and J 9 bases; nucleotides not matched to a gene: 6. CDR3 in DNA: TGTGCCAGTAGTATTTCGGGACAGGGAATTTCACCCCTCCACTTT. Translation gives CASSISGQGISPLHF.

V and J are TRBV11-3 and TRBJ1-1; D is undetermined. Per germline, CDR1 SGHNT and CDR2 YENEEA. The CDR3 has 18 amino acids. V lost 5 bases and J lost 0, with 22 bases in between. Written as DNA, the CDR3 is TGTGCCAGCAGCAAGGGCGATTATTTTAGCGGCATGAACACTGAAGCTTTCTTT. Translation gives CASSKGDYFSGMNTEAFF.

V usage is TRBV19 and J usage is TRBJ2-3; D possibly matches TRBD1 or TRBD2 (6 bases each). The germline CDR1 and CDR2 sequences are LNHDA and SQIVND (reference sequence). The CDR3 spans 15 residues. The V and J ends lost 1 base and 5 bases respectively, with 13 bases between them. The CDR3: CASSIAGAQGDTQYF. In DNA form, the CDR3 reads TGTGCCAGTAGTATAGCGGGGGCCCAAGGAGATACGCAGTATTTT.

The chain links TRBV2 to TRBJ2-3, with a tentative D call TRBD2 (5 bases). The CDR3 has 15 amino acids. Germline V gene data show CDR1 as SNHLY and CDR2 as FYNNEI. Trimming cost V 8 bases and J 2 bases, with 17 bases left between them. Written as DNA, the CDR3 is TGTGCCAGCGGAGAGGGCTTTGCCCTCACAGATACGCAGTATTTT. Protein sequence: CASGEGFALTDTQYF.

The rearrangement links TRBV10-3 to TRBJ2-5; D perhaps matches TRBD1 (6 bases). Germline CDR1 reads ENHRY; CDR2 reads SYGVKD. The CDR3 spans 13 residues. Trimming shortened V by 10 bases and J by 0 bases, and 12 bases separated the two germline ends. The CDR3: CATAGDNQETQYF. The CDR3 nucleotides read TGTGCCACCGCCGGGGACAACCAAGAGACCCAGTACTTC.

The chain is built from TRBV6-5 and TRBJ2-7; a possible D gene is TRBD2 (5 bases). The CDR3 is 13 amino acids. Trimming shortened V by 5 bases and J by 1 base, and 9 bases separated the two germline ends. The germline gives CDR1 MNHEY, CDR2 SVGAGI. The CDR3 region has the DNA TGTGCCAGCAGTGAGGGTGCTTCCTACGAGCAGTACTTC. It is translated as CASSEGASYEQYF.

This chain uses TRBV7-9 with TRBJ2-3, with 12 bases matching TRBD2. The CDR3 covers 17 residues. The trim removed 1 base at V and 0 bases at J, leaving 2 bases unmatched. The germline V gene has CDR1 SEHNR and CDR2 FQNEAQ (reference sequence). CDR3: CASSLGTSGTSTDTQYF. DNA of the CDR3: TGTGCCAGCAGCTTAGGGACTAGCGGGACTAGCACAGATACGCAGTATTTT.

The chain combines TRBV7-9 with TRBJ2-3; D call uncertain. This CDR3 has 14 amino acids. Trimming left V 5 bases short and J 0 bases short, with 9 bases between. Germline V gene lookup returns CDR1 SEHNR and CDR2 FQNEAQ (reference sequence). The CDR3 reads CASSGPRSTDTQYF. CDR3 bases: TGTGCCAGCAGCGGACCCAGGAGCACAGATACGCAGTATTTT.

The rearrangement joins TRBV9 to TRBJ1-1; D remains unclear. Germline V CDR1 and CDR2: SGDLS, YYNGEE. The CDR3 extends over 15 amino acids. The V end was cut by 0 bases, the J end by 1 base, with 10 bases between. CDR3 sequence: CASSVDAGPNTEAFF. Here the CDR3 DNA reads TGTGCCAGCAGCGTAGATGCGGGTCCGAACACTGAAGCTTTCTTT.